This passage covers 27 T cell receptor beta chains from one sample sequenced in a study of T cell changes during pregnancy in multiple sclerosis. Sequenced by immunoSEQ multiplex PCR; TCRdb stores in-frame clones only, minus some. The table lists tens of thousands of clones, roughly 92% of them singletons. The starting material was peripheral blood, obtained in the second trimester of pregnancy. All receptors derive from a female donor with multiple sclerosis, enrolled in a pregnancy study.

The V gene is TRBV5-6, the J gene TRBJ1-1; no clear D gene. Trimming stripped 1 base from V and 8 bases from J, with 12 bases between. Germline CDR1 SGHDT, CDR2 YYEEEE. This CDR3 contains 13 residues. The DNA of the CDR3 is TGTGCCAGCAGCTTGTGGGCCGGGATGGAAGCTTTCTTT. Encoded protein: CASSLWAGMEAFF.

J is TRBJ1-1 and V is TRBV27; possible D gene TRBD1, 6 bases. Germline CDR1 MNHEY, CDR2 SMNVEV (reference sequence). The CDR3 is 14 residues long. The V end lost 4 bases, the J end lost 4 bases, and 13 bases lay between the germline ends. CDR3 nucleotide sequence: TGTGCCAGCAGTTCTGGGGGCAGGGGCACTGAAGCTTTCTTT. Translation: CASSSGGRGTEAFF.

This chain joins TRBV5-1 and TRBJ1-1; maybe TRBD1 (6 bases). Germline-derived CDR1 and CDR2 are SGHRS and YFSETQ. CDR3 length: 14 amino acids. The ends were cut back, 4 bases at V and 1 base at J, with 11 bases in the middle. CDR3 in DNA: TGCGCCAGCAGCCTTTCGACAGGGAACACTGAAGCTTTCTTT. Encoded protein: CASSLSTGNTEAFF.

The chain uses TRBV7-9 and TRBJ1-3; D remains ambiguous. The CDR3 runs 16 residues. V lost 2 bases and J lost 4, with 15 bases in between. From germline, CDR1 is SEHNR and CDR2 FQNEAQ (reference sequence). CDR3 region: CASSLNPGGPGNTIYF. The CDR3 DNA sequence: TGTGCCAGCAGCTTAAACCCCGGAGGGCCAGGAAACACCATATATTTT. Together with reference TRBV7-9 and TRBJ1-3, the CDR3 gives the full variable domain: DTGVSQNPRHKITKRGQNVTFRCDPISEHNRLYWYRQTLGQGPEFLTYFQNEAQLEKSRLLSDRFSAERPKGSFSTLEIQRTEQGDSAMYLCASSLNPGGPGNTIYFGEGSWLTVV.

The rearrangement joins TRBV5-1 to TRBJ2-3; D is ambiguous. With 1 base removed from V and 0 bases from J, the gap between germline ends came to 9 bases. This CDR3 is 15 amino acids long. Germline V gene lookup returns CDR1 SGHRS and CDR2 YFSETQ. This chain's CDR3 is CASSLKHPSTDTQYF. CDR3 DNA: TGCGCCAGCAGCTTGAAGCACCCTAGCACAGATACGCAGTATTTT.

The rearrangement links TRBV28 to TRBJ2-7, with D possibly being TRBD1 (6 bases). V was trimmed by 5 bases and J by 4 bases, leaving 18 bases between them. The germline V gene has CDR1 MDHEN and CDR2 SYDVKM. The CDR3 is made up of 15 amino acids. The CDR3 region is CASSVPQGFPYEQYF. In DNA, the CDR3 is TGTGCCAGCAGTGTACCACAGGGATTCCCTTACGAGCAGTACTTC.

This sequence joins TRBV28 and TRBJ2-5; 9 bases are shared with TRBD1. Germline V lookup: CDR1 MDHEN, CDR2 SYDVKM. The CDR3 contains 17 residues. Trimming at V came to 1 base and at J to 3 bases, leaving 9 bases not matched to a gene. In nucleotides, the CDR3 is TGTGCCAGCAGTTTATCTATAGGGACAGGGAAGAAAGAGACCCAGTACTTC. Protein product: CASSLSIGTGKKETQYF.

The V and J genes are TRBV11-3 and TRBJ1-2, with D perhaps matching TRBD1 (6 bases). With 3 bases removed from V and 3 bases from J, the gap between germline ends came to 14 bases. The germline V gene encodes CDR1 SGHNT and CDR2 YENEEA. This CDR3 is built from 15 residues. CDR3 coding DNA: TGTGCCAGCAGCTTCGATGGGGGCGCGGACTATGGCTACACCTTC. It specifies CASSFDGGADYGYTF.

The chain recombines TRBV4-1 with TRBJ1-1; D not resolved. The CDR3 has 15 residues. V was clipped by 0 bases and J by 1 base, with 9 bases between them. CDR1 is MGHRA, CDR2 YSYEKL, per germline. The CDR3 is CASSQEARGNTEAFF. CDR3 nucleotide sequence: TGCGCCAGCAGCCAAGAGGCACGGGGGAACACTGAAGCTTTCTTT.

The rearrangement joins TRBV6-5 to TRBJ2-3, with TRBD1 matching over 8 bases. With 0 bases clipped from V and 3 bases from J, the junction kept 5 bases outside the gene matches. The CDR3 extends over 16 amino acids. Per the germline V gene, CDR1 is MNHEY and CDR2 is SVGAGI. The CDR3 DNA reads as TGTGCCAGCAGTTACTCCACAGGGGGTAAAACAGATACGCAGTATTTT. It is translated as CASSYSTGGKTDTQYF.

The chain has TRBV27 and TRBJ1-5; TRBD1 is a possible D gene (5 bases). CDR3 length: 14 residues. CDR1 MNHEY and CDR2 SMNVEV come from the germline V gene (reference sequence). Between the trimmed V and J ends, which lost 8 bases and 9 bases, there was a span of 20 bases. The CDR3 DNA reads as TGTGCCAGCTCCTCCGGGACTGAGTATTTGCCCCAGCATTTT. This codes for CASSSGTEYLPQHF.

V usage is TRBV7-3 and J usage is TRBJ2-5, with 9 bases lining up with TRBD1. CDR1 is SGHTA, CDR2 FQGTGA, per germline. This CDR3 has 17 amino acids. V gave up 5 bases and J gave up 4 bases; unmatched junction bases: 14. CDR3 in amino acids: CASSPSLIQGALETQYF. Written as DNA, the CDR3 is TGTGCCAGCAGCCCGAGCCTTATACAGGGGGCTCTAGAGACCCAGTACTTC.

This rearrangement joins TRBV19 to TRBJ2-2, with 10 nucleotides matching TRBD2. Trimming cost V 9 bases and J 5 bases; bases outside gene matches: 9. The CDR3 is made up of 15 amino acids. Germline V lookup: CDR1 LNHDA, CDR2 SQIVND (reference sequence). The CDR3 sequence: CASGLAGVKTGELFF. Here the CDR3 DNA reads TGTGCCAGCGGGCTAGCGGGAGTAAAAACCGGGGAGCTGTTTTTT.

V is TRBV27 and J is TRBJ2-1, with 9 bases identical to TRBD2. Germline V lookup: CDR1 MNHEY, CDR2 SMNVEV (reference sequence). V trimming: 2 bases; J trimming: 7 bases; junction bases outside the gene matches: 6. CDR3 length equals 15 residues. CDR3 in amino acids: CASSLGGGATNEQFF. The DNA for the CDR3 is TGTGCCAGCAGTTTAGGCGGGGGGGCTACAAATGAGCAGTTCTTC.

This chain uses TRBV5-1 with TRBJ2-3; D ambiguous. Germline loops: CDR1 SGHRS, CDR2 YFSETQ. V was pared by 0 bases and J by 2 bases, with 7 bases between. The CDR3 runs 14 residues. The CDR3 region is CASSLDGYTDTQYF. The CDR3, as DNA: TGCGCCAGCAGCTTGGACGGTTACACAGATACGCAGTATTTT.

Only one count was recorded for this clone. This chain joins TRBV11-2 and TRBJ2-1, with a possible D match to TRBD2 (6 bases). Trimming took off 5 bases at V and 4 bases at J, with 18 bases between the two ends. Germline V lookup: CDR1 SGHAT, CDR2 FQNNGV. The CDR3 extends over 16 amino acids. CDR3 loop: CASSLTRGSGYNEQFF. The CDR3 bases are TGTGCCAGCAGCCTTACGCGGGGATCGGGATACAATGAGCAGTTCTTC.

The chain has TRBV10-3 and TRBJ2-7, with TRBD2 matching over 8 bases. The CDR3 loop spans 14 amino acids. The germline gives CDR1 ENHRY, CDR2 SYGVKD. Trimming took 4 bases from V and 5 from J; bases not matched to a gene: 7. The CDR3: CAISVGLVDDEQYF. The CDR3 DNA reads TGTGCCATCAGTGTGGGACTAGTCGACGACGAGCAGTACTTC.

The chain recombines TRBV7-2 with TRBJ1-4; 7 bases match TRBD1. This CDR3 has 14 residues. From germline, CDR1 is SGHTA and CDR2 FQGNSA. Trimming cost V 3 bases and J 4 bases; bases outside gene matches: 2. As DNA, the CDR3 is TGTGCCAGCAGCTTCGGGACAGTTAATGAAAAACTGTTTTTT. Translation gives CASSFGTVNEKLFF.

The V and J genes are TRBV29-1 and TRBJ1-1; no definite D call. There are 12 residues in the CDR3. Per the germline V gene, CDR1 is SQVTM and CDR2 is ANQGSEA. Trimming took 2 bases from V and 5 from J, leaving 9 bases between them. The CDR3 DNA is TGCAGCGTTGAAAGGGCGGGAACTGAAGCTTTCTTT. Encoded protein: CSVERAGTEAFF.

This chain connects TRBV19 to TRBJ2-4; TRBD1 aligns across 10 bases. V gave up 5 bases and J gave up 4 bases; unmatched junction bases: 2. This CDR3 has 14 amino acids. CDR1 LNHDA and CDR2 SQIVND come from the germline V gene (reference sequence). CDR3 sequence reads: CASSRDRGKNIQYF. The CDR3 coding sequence is TGTGCCAGTAGTCGGGACAGGGGTAAAAACATTCAGTACTTC.

The chain couples TRBV9 to TRBJ1-2; 11 bases are a match to TRBD1. The CDR3 length is 15 residues. Trimming at V came to 4 bases and at J to 6 bases, leaving 8 bases not matched to a gene. Looked up from germline, CDR1 is SGDLS and CDR2 is YYNGEE. The CDR3 region has the DNA TGTGCCAGCAGCCCGCGGACAGGGGGCATCCATGGCTACACCTTC. This encodes CASSPRTGGIHGYTF.

This chain joins TRBV2 and TRBJ1-4; 7 bases are a match to TRBD1. Trimming took 3 bases from V and 0 from J; bases not matched to a gene: 1. Per germline, CDR1 SNHLY and CDR2 FYNNEI. The CDR3 has 15 residues. Here the CDR3 DNA reads TGTGCCAGCAGTGACCAGGGGGCAACTAATGAAAAACTGTTTTTT. Translated, it gives CASSDQGATNEKLFF.

The V gene is TRBV28, the J gene TRBJ2-3; 9 bases line up with TRBD2. Germline V gene sequence: CDR1 MDHEN, CDR2 SYDVKM. This CDR3 comprises 15 residues. Trimming at V came to 5 bases and at J to 2 bases, leaving 5 bases not matched to a gene. In DNA, the CDR3 is TGTGCCAGCAGTGCTCTAGCGGGAACCACAGATACGCAGTATTTT. It specifies CASSALAGTTDTQYF.

This chain joins TRBV10-3 and TRBJ1-2; TRBD1 agrees at 10 bases. V lost 7 bases to trimming and J lost 10 bases; unmatched junction nucleotides: 12. The germline gives CDR1 ENHRY, CDR2 SYGVKD. This CDR3 is built from 14 residues. CDR3 residues: CAITRGQGPSDYTF. The CDR3 nucleotides are TGTGCCATCACCCGGGGACAGGGGCCCTCTGACTACACCTTC.

The chain combines TRBV6-6 with TRBJ2-7, with D unclear. Germline-derived CDR1 and CDR2 are MNHNY and SVGAGI (reference sequence). V lost 6 bases to trimming and J lost 0 bases, with 3 bases between them. The CDR3 loop spans 11 amino acids. CDR3 amino acids: CASSFSYEQYF. In nucleotides, the CDR3 is TGTGCCAGCAGCTTCTCCTACGAGCAGTACTTC.

This sequence joins TRBV5-1 and TRBJ2-3, with TRBD2 identical over 10 bases. Germline assignment: CDR1 SGHRS and CDR2 YFSETQ. The CDR3 has 16 residues. V gave up 4 bases and J gave up 1 base; unmatched junction bases: 6. The CDR3 DNA reads as TGCGCCAGCAGCCTCCCAACTAGCGGGGGCACAGATACGCAGTATTTT. Amino acid sequence: CASSLPTSGGTDTQYF.

The chain joins TRBV5-5 to TRBJ1-2, with D perhaps TRBD1 (6 bases). This CDR3 spans 15 amino acids. The V gene lost 1 base and the J gene lost 4 bases, with 14 bases spanning the gap. Germline values: CDR1 SGHKS, CDR2 YYEKEE (reference sequence). CDR3: CASSLLAGAAYGYTF. The CDR3 region has the DNA TGTGCCAGCAGCTTGTTGGCAGGGGCGGCCTATGGCTACACCTTC.